The text below deals with one T cell receptor (beta chain). The antigen is not known. 5'RACE primed from the constant segment yielded TCR alpha and TCR beta cDNA libraries bearing sample barcodes and UMIs. TCRdb itself ran the 5' RACE reads through MiXCR, one entry per CDR3 protein. The sample shows about 440,000 distinct CDR3 sequences, around 18% of them seen only once. The CDR3 extends over 16 amino acids. Trimming shortened V by 4 bases and J by 6 bases, and 16 bases separated the two germline ends. Per germline, CDR1 MGHRA and CDR2 YSYEKL. The record originates from a study of T-cell memory formation after mild COVID-19. Study-wide findings and caveats: Still unconfirmed is whether the second-wave clones peaking on day 37 recognized SARS-CoV-2.

The sequencing input was PBMCs or a T cell subset sorted from them (not recorded which). The rearrangement links TRBV4-1 to TRBJ1-6; tentatively, D is TRBD1 (6 bases). This clonotype was obtained from an adult woman who had mild COVID-19 (a few samples of this study predate the infection). Cell type and time point are not known. The CDR3 nucleotides are TGCGCCAGCAGCCTCGGCGAGGGGGGCGTTAATTCACCCCTCCACTTT. It codes for CASSLGEGGVNSPLHF.